Below, 27 T cell receptor beta chains from the same sample are listed, as sequenced in a study of T cells in pancreatic ductal adenocarcinoma. The selected patients with pancreatic ductal adenocarcinoma had surgery but no neoadjuvant therapy. TCRdb's table, derived via immunoSEQ multiplex PCR, lists solely in-frame clones and lacks some. The sample holds over 15,000 clones; roughly 89% are singletons and the top ten take approximately 15%. What was sequenced was PBMCs. Receptors originate from a human donor with pancreatic ductal adenocarcinoma.

V usage is TRBV9 and J usage is TRBJ2-1, with 7 nucleotides matching TRBD2. CDR3 length: 15 residues. Trimming at V came to 3 bases and at J to 8 bases, leaving 11 bases not matched to a gene. CDR1 is SGDLS, CDR2 YYNGEE, per germline. DNA for the CDR3: TGTGCCAGCAGCGGCCGGGACTACGCATCGGATGAGCAGTTCTTC. Translated: CASSGRDYASDEQFF.

This clone was picked up one time. The gene calls are TRBV5-5 and TRBJ2-5, with TRBD2 identical over 14 bases. Trimming cost V 4 bases and J 3 bases; bases outside gene matches: 2. CDR1 is SGHKS, CDR2 YYEKEE, per germline (reference sequence). This CDR3 is 15 amino acids long. The CDR3 loop reads CASSLGLAGEETQYF. The CDR3 region has the DNA TGTGCCAGCAGCCTGGGACTAGCGGGAGAAGAGACCCAGTACTTC.

The chain links TRBV5-1 to TRBJ2-7; 11 bases align to TRBD1. Looked up from germline, CDR1 is SGHRS and CDR2 is YFSETQ. The V segment lost 0 bases and the J segment 3 bases; nucleotides outside the gene matches: 5. The CDR3 runs to 16 residues. This CDR3 is CASSLAGQGVLYEQYF. In nucleotides, the CDR3 is TGCGCCAGCAGCTTGGCGGGACAGGGGGTACTCTACGAGCAGTACTTC.

This clone was seen once. V is TRBV28 and J is TRBJ2-7, with 9 bases matching TRBD2. V lost 7 bases and J lost 0; bases outside the gene matches: 4. This CDR3 region has 14 residues. Germline CDR1 and CDR2: MDHEN and SYDVKM. CDR3 DNA: TGTGCCAGCACGCGGGAGGGTAGCTCCTACGAGCAGTACTTC. The encoded protein is CASTREGSSYEQYF.

The CDR3 DNA follows: TGTGCCAGCAGCTTGGCCGACTTATGGGACAGGGGCTTGGGCTACACCTTC. As protein: CASSLADLWDRGLGYTF. This chain connects TRBV5-6 to TRBJ1-2; TRBD1 agrees at 10 bases. Germline trimming cut 0 bases from V and 8 bases from J; bases unmatched to any gene: 13. The length of the CDR3 is 17 residues. In germline, CDR1 is SGHDT, CDR2 YYEEEE.

The CDR3 nucleotides are TGCGCCAGCAGCTTGGACCCGGGACTAGCGGGAGACACTGAGCAGTTCTTC. It codes for CASSLDPGLAGDTEQFF. The chain combines TRBV5-1 with TRBJ2-1; 14 nucleotides match TRBD2. The CDR3 is made up of 17 amino acids. Per germline, CDR1 SGHRS and CDR2 YFSETQ. Unmatched junction bases numbered 8, after V lost 0 bases and J lost 9 bases.

This chain connects TRBV5-6 to TRBJ1-1; no clear D gene. Germline CDR1 reads SGHDT; CDR2 reads YYEEEE. Trimming removed 0 bases from V and 2 bases from J, with 5 bases in between. CDR3 length: 13 residues. The CDR3 coding sequence is TGTGCCAGCAGCTTGGATTATAACACTGAAGCTTTCTTT. The encoded protein is CASSLDYNTEAFF.

The V call is TRBV15, the J call TRBJ1-4; TRBD1 agrees at 9 bases. J gave up 7 bases and V 1 base, and 7 bases lay outside the gene matches. CDR1 is LNHNV and CDR2 is YYDKDF in the germline V gene (reference sequence). CDR3 length equals 16 residues. CDR3 DNA: TGTGCCACCAGCAGAGGGGCACCGGGACAGGGTGAAAAACTGTTTTTT. It specifies CATSRGAPGQGEKLFF.

The J gene is TRBJ1-2, the V gene TRBV4-3, with D possibly being TRBD1 (6 bases). CDR1 is LGHNA and CDR2 is YSLEER in the germline V gene. This CDR3 is built from 15 residues. V was pared by 3 bases and J by 4 bases, with 15 bases between. The CDR3, as DNA: TGCGCCAGCAGCCAGGGGGGCCCGGGTATCTATGGCTACACCTTC. This codes for CASSQGGPGIYGYTF.

V usage is TRBV19 and J usage is TRBJ1-1; D not certain. CDR1 is LNHDA and CDR2 is SQIVND in the germline V gene (reference sequence). V lost 1 base and J lost 1, with 10 bases in between. The CDR3 extends over 15 amino acids. The CDR3 nucleotides are TGTGCCAGTAGTATAGGCCGGGCCCCGAACACTGAAGCTTTCTTT. Protein product: CASSIGRAPNTEAFF.

V and J are TRBV5-1 and TRBJ2-2, with 10 nucleotides matching TRBD2. This CDR3 has 15 amino acids. Germline trimming cut 4 bases from V and 10 bases from J; bases unmatched to any gene: 10. Germline lookup yields CDR1 SGHRS and CDR2 YFSETQ. The CDR3 region has the DNA TGCGCCAGCAGCCTGGCCGGGACTAGCGAAGTGGAGCTGTTTTTT. Protein product: CASSLAGTSEVELFF.

The chain joins TRBV4-3 to TRBJ2-4; 13 bases are a match to TRBD2. J lost 8 bases, V lost 3 bases, and 7 bases had no gene match. The CDR3 is 16 amino acids. Germline CDR1 LGHNA, CDR2 YSLEER. The CDR3 region is CASSQGLAGRRDIQYF. In DNA, the CDR3 is TGCGCCAGCAGCCAGGGACTAGCGGGGAGGAGGGACATTCAGTACTTC.

The V gene is TRBV18, the J gene TRBJ2-7; possible D gene TRBD2, 5 bases. The CDR3 has 13 amino acids. Trimming removed 3 bases from V and 2 bases from J, with 8 bases in between. Germline V gene sequence: CDR1 KGHSH, CDR2 LQKENI. As DNA, the CDR3 is TGTGCCAGCTCACCTCCCGGGGCCTACGAGCAGTACTTC. This encodes CASSPPGAYEQYF.

V usage is TRBV13 and J usage is TRBJ2-1; D unclear. Trimming left V 3 bases short and J 0 bases short, with 15 bases between. Germline CDR1 PRHDT, CDR2 FYEKMQ (reference sequence). The CDR3 has 17 amino acids. The CDR3 here is CASSFVSSSGSYNEQFF. The DNA of the CDR3 is TGTGCCAGCAGCTTTGTTAGTTCCTCTGGCTCCTACAATGAGCAGTTCTTC.

This chain connects TRBV5-6 to TRBJ2-5, with D possibly being TRBD2 (5 bases). Germline V gene lookup returns CDR1 SGHDT and CDR2 YYEEEE. The CDR3 loop spans 14 amino acids. Deletions cut 0 bases from V and 5 bases from J, with 11 bases between. The CDR3 DNA sequence: TGTGCCAGCAGCTTGGCCGGGGTCCGGGAGACCCAGTACTTC. It codes for CASSLAGVRETQYF.

This clone came up once. This chain connects TRBV7-9 to TRBJ2-3, with TRBD1 identical over 7 bases. After removal of 5 bases from V and 3 bases from J, the junction contained 8 bases not matched to a gene. CDR3 length: 15 residues. Germline V gene data show CDR1 as SEHNR and CDR2 as FQNEAQ (reference sequence). CDR3 sequence: CASSPTTTGTDTQYF. The CDR3 DNA is TGTGCCAGCAGCCCGACGACGACAGGGACAGATACGCAGTATTTT.

This chain links TRBV4-1 with TRBJ2-7; no firm D call. The CDR3 is made up of 15 amino acids. Germline V lookup: CDR1 MGHRA, CDR2 YSYEKL. Trimming shortened V by 0 bases and J by 2 bases, and 11 bases separated the two germline ends. Here the CDR3 reads CASSQDPIETYEQYF. The CDR3, as DNA: TGCGCCAGCAGCCAAGATCCAATTGAAACCTACGAGCAGTACTTC.

The V gene is TRBV9, the J gene TRBJ1-1, with 12 bases aligning to TRBD1. Germline V lookup: CDR1 SGDLS, CDR2 YYNGEE. V lost 5 bases and J lost 4; bases outside the gene matches: 9. The CDR3 extends over 16 amino acids. CDR3 DNA sequence: TGTGCCAGCAGTAAGGGACAGGGGGCGCGGCCCACTGAAGCTTTCTTT. This encodes CASSKGQGARPTEAFF.

The J gene is TRBJ2-1, the V gene TRBV2, with TRBD1 matching 7 bases. The CDR3 runs to 13 residues. J gave up 12 bases and V 4 bases, and 9 bases lay outside the gene matches. The germline V gene encodes CDR1 SNHLY and CDR2 FYNNEI. CDR3 bases: TGTGCCAGCAGTGGACAGGGTCTGCAGCGGCAGTTCTTC. It yields the protein CASSGQGLQRQFF.

V is TRBV5-5 and J is TRBJ1-6; TRBD1 matches 12 bases. The CDR3 covers 17 residues. In germline, CDR1 is SGHKS, CDR2 YYEKEE (reference sequence). V shed 4 bases, J shed 6 bases, and the junction held 8 bases outside the gene matches. The CDR3, as DNA: TGTGCCAGCAGCCGGAGGGGACAGGGGGCCTCTAATTCACCCCTCCACTTT. Protein product: CASSRRGQGASNSPLHF. Drawing the rest from reference TRBV5-5 and TRBJ1-6, the complete variable domain is DAGVTQSPTHLIKTRGQQVTLRCSPISGHKSVSWYQQVLGQGPQFIFQYYEKEERGRGNFPDRFSARQFPNYSSELNVNALLLGDSALYLCASSRRGQGASNSPLHFGNGTRLTVT.

The genes are TRBV30 and TRBJ1-1; no definite D call. V lost 5 bases, J lost 2 bases, and 9 bases lay in between. Germline CDR1 GTSNPN, CDR2 SVGIG (reference sequence). The CDR3 length is 12 residues. The CDR3 here is CAWDRTNTEAFF. For the CDR3, the DNA is TGTGCCTGGGACCGGACTAACACTGAAGCTTTCTTT.

The CDR3: CASSMFGPRQGTYEQYF. The DNA for the CDR3 is TGTGCCAGTAGTATGTTCGGTCCGAGACAGGGGACCTACGAGCAGTACTTC. The rearrangement links TRBV19 to TRBJ2-7, with 8 positions matching TRBD1. CDR1 and CDR2 (germline): LNHDA, SQIVND (reference sequence). CDR3 size: 17 residues. The V segment lost 3 bases and the J segment 2 bases; nucleotides outside the gene matches: 12.

V gene TRBV7-6 combines with J gene TRBJ1-1; perhaps TRBD1 as D (5 bases). CDR3 length: 15 amino acids. V lost 3 bases, J lost 5 bases, and 16 bases lay in between. Per the germline V gene, CDR1 is SGHVS and CDR2 is FNYEAQ. CDR3 nucleotide sequence: TGTGCCAGCAGCTTCGGTCCGGGGGTCGGGACTGAAGCTTTCTTT. It specifies CASSFGPGVGTEAFF. The variable domain in full, completed from reference TRBV7-6 and TRBJ1-1, reads GAGVSQSPRYKVTKRGQDVALRCDPISGHVSLYWYRQALGQGPEFLTYFNYEAQQDKSGLPNDRFSAERPEGSISTLTIQRTEQRDSAMYRCASSFGPGVGTEAFFGQGTRLTVV.

The genes are TRBV9 and TRBJ1-3; tentatively, D is TRBD1 (6 bases). This CDR3 has 17 residues. CDR1 and CDR2 from the germline V gene are SGDLS and YYNGEE. Trimming stripped 0 bases from V and 0 bases from J, with 13 bases between. This CDR3 reads CASSVGAGAISGNTIYF. The CDR3 nucleotides are TGTGCCAGCAGCGTAGGGGCAGGGGCCATCTCTGGAAACACCATATATTTT.

The chain recombines TRBV28 with TRBJ2-3, with D tentatively TRBD2 (6 bases). Trimming removed 6 bases from V and 0 bases from J, with 16 bases in between. Germline V gives CDR1 MDHEN, CDR2 SYDVKM. The CDR3 length is 16 residues. The CDR3 nucleotides read TGTGCCAGCAGCCCGAGGTTCGGGACTAGCACAGATACGCAGTATTTT. Protein product: CASSPRFGTSTDTQYF. The whole variable domain, remainder taken from reference TRBV28 and TRBJ2-3, is DVKVTQSSRYLVKRTGEKVFLECVQDMDHENMFWYRQDPGLGLRLIYFSYDVKMKEKGDIPEGYSVSREKKERFSLILESASTNQTSMYLCASSPRFGTSTDTQYFGPGTRLTVL.

The chain is built from TRBV30 and TRBJ1-4; TRBD1 is a possible D gene (6 bases). The CDR3 contains 16 residues. Per germline, CDR1 GTSNPN and CDR2 SVGIG (reference sequence). V lost 0 bases, J lost 6 bases, and 17 bases lay in between. The CDR3 DNA reads as TGTGCCTGGAGTGTACGGAGAACAGGGCGGGATGAAAAACTGTTTTTT. Residues: CAWSVRRTGRDEKLFF.

The chain has TRBV19 and TRBJ2-7; TRBD1 aligns across 11 bases. The CDR3 spans 16 residues. Unmatched junction bases numbered 10, after V lost 5 bases and J lost 4 bases. Germline lookup yields CDR1 LNHDA and CDR2 SQIVND (reference sequence). CDR3 amino acids: CASSAPGQGERYEQYF. CDR3 DNA sequence: TGTGCCAGTAGTGCCCCGGGACAGGGGGAGAGATACGAGCAGTACTTC.